The rows below give T cell receptor beta chains drawn from one sample of a study of blood T cell repertoires in COVID-19. Only in-frame clones appear in the TCRdb table, and some are missing; sequencing was by immunoSEQ multiplex PCR. The sample records a few hundred thousand clones, 80% to 90% being singletons. The sequenced material came from PBMCs or T cells enriched from blood (not recorded which). The source is a man aged 25-45 years who had recovered from COVID-19. The CDR3 runs from the conserved cysteine through the conserved F or W. Fields, in order: clone size, V gene, D gene, J gene, CDR3 DNA, CDR3 protein. D genes are given only for firm matches. Rows may omit the clone size; those that give it use once, few, many or a size class.

>.|TRBV28|TRBD1|TRBJ1-2
TGTGCCAGCAGTTTCCCCGCGACAGGGAGGAAGGGCTCCTATGGCTACACCTTC
CASSFPATGRKGSYGYTF
>.|TRBV28|TRBD1|TRBJ2-1
TGTGCCAGCAGCACGATAGGACAGGGGGCCACCCTATACAATGAGCAGTTCTTC
CASSTIGQGATLYNEQFF
>.|TRBV10-1|.|TRBJ1-2
TGCGCCAGCAGTGAGTCCAGAGGATATGGCTACACCTTC
CASSESRGYGYTF
>.|TRBV6-5|.|TRBJ2-1
TGTGCCAGCAGGAGATCCGATGAGCAGTTCTTC
CASRRSDEQFF
>.|TRBV2|.|TRBJ1-5
TGTGCCAGCAGTGACGGGGTCGCGGAGCCCCAGCATTTT
CASSDGVAEPQHF
>.|TRBV30|TRBD2|TRBJ2-7
TGTGCCTGGAGGCAGGCGGGACTAGCGGGGGGCGCCTACGAGCAGTACTTC
CAWRQAGLAGGAYEQYF
>.|TRBV15|.|TRBJ2-2
TGTGCCACCACTGAGGGGGCCGGGGAGCTGTTTTTT
CATTEGAGELFF
>few|TRBV28|.|TRBJ1-1
TGTGCCAGCAGTGGCCCTGTGGGGTCCCCGGGGGGCACTGAAGCTTTCTTT
CASSGPVGSPGGTEAFF
>.|TRBV25-1|.|TRBJ2-1
TGTGCCAGCGGCACCCGGGGGGCGGGGAATGAGCAGTTCTTC
CASGTRGAGNEQFF
>.|TRBV9|.|TRBJ2-1
TGTGCCAGCAGTAGGGCGTTGGCGGGGCCGTTTTACAATGAGCAGTTCTTC
CASSRALAGPFYNEQFF
>.|TRBV9|.|TRBJ1-1
TGTGCCAGCAGCGTAGCTCGGGAAAACACTGAAGCTTTCTTT
CASSVARENTEAFF
>.|TRBV5-5|TRBD1|TRBJ2-7
TGTGCCAGCAGCTTGGCGACAGGGGACGAGCAGTACTTC
CASSLATGDEQYF
>.|TRBV7-9|.|TRBJ2-1
TGTGCCAGCAGCTTAGCAGCTGAGCAGTTCTTC
CASSLAAEQFF
>.|TRBV13|TRBD1|TRBJ2-7
TGTGCCAGCAGCGGGCGGACAGGGAACTACGAGCAGTACTTC
CASSGRTGNYEQYF
>.|TRBV6-2/TRBV6-3|.|TRBJ2-2
TGTGCCAGCAGCAGACTAGTCCCCGGGGAGCTGTTTTTT
CASSRLVPGELFF
>.|TRBV2|.|TRBJ1-6
TGTGCCAGCAGTGGGGGACTTCTATATAATTCACCCCTCCACTTT
CASSGGLLYNSPLHF
>.|TRBV5-6|TRBD1|TRBJ1-4
TGTGCCAGCAGCTTGGATGAGACAGGGGCTGAAAAACTGTTTTTT
CASSLDETGAEKLFF
>.|TRBV6-4|TRBD2|TRBJ2-1
TGTGCCAGCAGTGATCGGGCTAGCGGAGGTTACAATGAGCAGTTCTTC
CASSDRASGGYNEQFF
>.|TRBV28|.|TRBJ2-7
TGTGCCAGCAGTTTCCCAGGGCGAACCTACGAGCAGTACTTC
CASSFPGRTYEQYF
>.|TRBV2|.|TRBJ2-7
TGTGCCAGCAGTGTAACAGGGACATCCGACTACGAGCAGTACTTC
CASSVTGTSDYEQYF
>.|TRBV5-1|TRBD1|TRBJ1-2
TGCGCCAGCAGCTTCGGACAGGGGAGTGTTCATGGCTACACCTTC
CASSFGQGSVHGYTF
>.|TRBV5-5|.|TRBJ1-1
TGTGCCAGCAGCTTGAATGGGAGGTTGAACACTGAAGCTTTCTTT
CASSLNGRLNTEAFF
>.|TRBV4-3|.|TRBJ2-7
TGCGCCAGCAGCCAAGTTAGGGAGACACACTACGAGCAGTACTTC
CASSQVRETHYEQYF
>many|TRBV9|TRBD2|TRBJ2-3
TGTGCCAGCAGCGTCCGGACTAGCGGGAGGGATACGCAGTATTTT
CASSVRTSGRDTQYF
>.|TRBV5-1|.|TRBJ2-5
TGCGCCAGCAGCCCCGGAGAATGGAGGGCGACAATCGGGGAGACCCAGTACTTC
CASSPGEWRATIGETQYF
>.|TRBV6-6|TRBD2|TRBJ2-1
TGTGCCAGCACCCCCGGGACTAACTCCTACAATGAGCAGTTCTTC
CASTPGTNSYNEQFF
>.|TRBV12-3/TRBV12-4|.|TRBJ1-4
TGTGCCAGCAGCTCCAATGAAAAACTGTTTTTT
CASSSNEKLFF
>.|TRBV29-1|.|TRBJ2-5
TGCAGCGTGTCCAGGGGCCAAGAGACCCAGTACTTC
CSVSRGQETQYF
>.|TRBV12-3/TRBV12-4|.|TRBJ2-1
TGTGCCAGCAGTCTAGGCGCTGAGCAGTTCTTC
CASSLGAEQFF
>once|TRBV27|.|TRBJ1-6
TGTGCCAGCACCGTCGCGGGATATAATTCACCCCTCCACTTT
CASTVAGYNSPLHF